Listed here is a single TCR beta chain. Trimming at V came to 4 bases and at J to 3 bases, leaving 6 bases not matched to a gene. CDR3 length equals 15 residues. CDR1 is SGHRS and CDR2 is YFSETQ in the germline V gene. This entry is derived from a study of T cell changes during pregnancy in multiple sclerosis. Some clones are missing from TCRdb's copy, which holds only in-frame ones; the method was immunoSEQ multiplex PCR. The table records 90,000 to 95,000 clones, approximately 90% of them present only once. This material consisted of peripheral blood, taken before pregnancy. The chain recombines TRBV5-1 with TRBJ2-2; 7 positions agree with TRBD1. The receptor comes from a female donor with multiple sclerosis, enrolled in a pregnancy study. The CDR3 region is CASSARQGDTGELFF. CDR3 DNA sequence: TGCGCCAGCAGCGCCCGACAGGGTGACACCGGGGAGCTGTTTTTT.